The subject of this entry is one T cell receptor beta chain. Its specificity is not known. This record belongs to a study of cytomegalovirus exposure and HLA in healthy donors. Study-level points and caveats: Judged likely to be a sequencing artifact was a cluster of highly shared sequence variants. TCR association rates varied by HLA locus in a later analysis, with DRB1 highest and HLA-C lowest. Most TCR sequences showed up rarely, but some public TCRs showed up in many donors.

Looked up from germline, CDR1 is SEHNR and CDR2 is FQNEAQ (reference sequence). The CDR3 is 15 residues long. Losses at the gene ends were 5 bases for V and 7 bases for J; bases not matched to a gene: 6. Primers included in the PCR were 60 Vbeta and 13 Jbeta primers. Per the authors' pipeline: The count from a later analysis was 60 million to 85 million unique TCR beta chains, some 10 million of them shared. The data were produced by immunoSEQ multiplex PCR, yet TCRdb's version contains in-frame clones alone and is incomplete. V and J calls and clone size come straight from that table; D and trimming were deduced from the DNA. The table records 150,000 to 200,000 clones, about nine tenths of them present only once.

The receptor comes from a boy between 2 and 15 years old in good health and CMV-seronegative. Sequencing was performed on PBMCs. The chain links TRBV7-9 to TRBJ1-6, with 9 bases fitting TRBD1. The CDR3: CASSPTGTGNSPLHF. CDR3 nucleotide sequence: TGTGCCAGCAGCCCAACCGGGACAGGGAATTCACCCCTCCACTTT. Together with reference TRBV7-9 and TRBJ1-6, the CDR3 gives the full variable domain: DTGVSQNPRHKITKRGQNVTFRCDPISEHNRLYWYRQTLGQGPEFLTYFQNEAQLEKSRLLSDRFSAERPKGSFSTLEIQRTEQGDSAMYLCASSPTGTGNSPLHFGNGTRLTVT.